This T cell receptor (beta chain) was recorded in a study of brain T cells in children with intractable seizures. V lost 6 bases and J lost 1; bases outside the gene matches: 8. Germline V CDR1 and CDR2: MNHEY, SMNVEV (reference sequence). The CDR3 loop spans 16 amino acids. Using immunoSEQ multiplex PCR, the repertoire was profiled, and TCRdb retains in-frame clones only, with some absent. The repertoire includes around 100,000 clones, approximately 94% of them detected once, and 3.8% sits in the top ten. This TCR was sampled from a boy under two years old with hemimegalencephaly and intractable seizures. The chain links TRBV27 to TRBJ2-1; 8 nucleotides align to TRBD2. The specimen was peripheral blood, collected at surgery. The CDR3 bases are TGTGCCAGCAGGCCACTAGCGGAGGGGTCCTACAATGAGCAGTTCTTC. As protein: CASRPLAEGSYNEQFF.